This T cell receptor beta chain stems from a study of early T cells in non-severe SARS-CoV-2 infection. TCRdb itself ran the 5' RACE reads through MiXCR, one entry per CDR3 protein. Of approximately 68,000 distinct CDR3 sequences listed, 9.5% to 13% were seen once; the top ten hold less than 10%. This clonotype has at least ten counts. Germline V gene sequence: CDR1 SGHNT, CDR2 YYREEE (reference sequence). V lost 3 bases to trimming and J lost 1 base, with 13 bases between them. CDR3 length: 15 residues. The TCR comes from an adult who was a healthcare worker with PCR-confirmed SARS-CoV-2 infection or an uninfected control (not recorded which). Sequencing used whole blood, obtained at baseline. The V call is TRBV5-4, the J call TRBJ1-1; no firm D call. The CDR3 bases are TGTGCCAGCAGCTCCTACAACAAGCAGAACACTGAAGCTTTCTTT. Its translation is CASSSYNKQNTEAFF.